This entry is about one TCR beta chain. The sample originates from a study of blood T cell repertoires in COVID-19. Study at large: Some COVID-19 samples were acute and others convalescent; all came from the United States, Italy and Spain. The analysed material was cDNA or gDNA that came from T cells, B-cell-depleted T cells, or PBMCs.

From germline, CDR1 is MNHEY and CDR2 SVGAGI. This CDR3 is 15 amino acids long. With V trimmed by 7 bases and J by 7 bases, 11 bases remained unmatched. As originally analysed: From reference gene primer amplification, estimates of nucleated cell counts were derived. The assay was immunoSEQ multiplex PCR, and TCRdb's table has in-frame clones only and misses some. V and J calls and clone size are given by that table; D and trimming were obtained from the DNA. The sample has about 91,000 clones; around 90% are singletons. The V and J genes are TRBV6-5 and TRBJ2-1, with 9 bases fitting TRBD1. This sequence was found in a man aged 65-85 years with acute or convalescent COVID-19. The sample consisted of peripheral blood. CDR3 amino acids: CASTHRDRVLNEQFF. CDR3 nucleotide sequence: TGTGCCAGCACGCACCGGGACAGGGTTTTAAATGAGCAGTTCTTC.